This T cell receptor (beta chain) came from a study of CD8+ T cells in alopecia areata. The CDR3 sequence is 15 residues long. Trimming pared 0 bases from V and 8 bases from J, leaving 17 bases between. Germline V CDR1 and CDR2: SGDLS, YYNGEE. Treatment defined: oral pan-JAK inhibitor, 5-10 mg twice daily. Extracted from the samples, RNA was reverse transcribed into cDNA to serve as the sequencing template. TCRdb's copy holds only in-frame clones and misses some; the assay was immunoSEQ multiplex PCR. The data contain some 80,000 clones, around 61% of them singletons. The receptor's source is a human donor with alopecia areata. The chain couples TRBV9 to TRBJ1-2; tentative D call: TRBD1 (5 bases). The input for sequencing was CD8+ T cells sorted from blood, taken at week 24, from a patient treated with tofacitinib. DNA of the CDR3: TGTGCCAGCAGCGTAGAGGAAGGGGTATCGCGGGGCTACACCTTC. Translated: CASSVEEGVSRGYTF. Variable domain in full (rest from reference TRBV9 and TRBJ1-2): DSGVTQTPKHLITATGQRVTLRCSPRSGDLSVYWYQQSLDQGLQFLIQYYNGEERAKGNILERFSAQQFPDLHSELNLSSLELGDSALYFCASSVEEGVSRGYTFGSGTRLTVV.